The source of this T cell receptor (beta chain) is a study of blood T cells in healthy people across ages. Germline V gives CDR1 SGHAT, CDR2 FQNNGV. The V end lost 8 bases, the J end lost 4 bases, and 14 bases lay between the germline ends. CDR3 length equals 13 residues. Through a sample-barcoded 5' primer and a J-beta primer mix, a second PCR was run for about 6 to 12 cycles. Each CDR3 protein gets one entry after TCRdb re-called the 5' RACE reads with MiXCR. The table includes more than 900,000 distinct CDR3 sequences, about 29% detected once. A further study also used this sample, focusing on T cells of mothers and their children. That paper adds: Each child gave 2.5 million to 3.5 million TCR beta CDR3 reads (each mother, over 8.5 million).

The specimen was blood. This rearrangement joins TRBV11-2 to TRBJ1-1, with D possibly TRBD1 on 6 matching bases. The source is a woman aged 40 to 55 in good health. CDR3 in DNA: TGTGCCAGCCACAGGGAAGGGAGCACTGAAGCTTTCTTT. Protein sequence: CASHREGSTEAFF.